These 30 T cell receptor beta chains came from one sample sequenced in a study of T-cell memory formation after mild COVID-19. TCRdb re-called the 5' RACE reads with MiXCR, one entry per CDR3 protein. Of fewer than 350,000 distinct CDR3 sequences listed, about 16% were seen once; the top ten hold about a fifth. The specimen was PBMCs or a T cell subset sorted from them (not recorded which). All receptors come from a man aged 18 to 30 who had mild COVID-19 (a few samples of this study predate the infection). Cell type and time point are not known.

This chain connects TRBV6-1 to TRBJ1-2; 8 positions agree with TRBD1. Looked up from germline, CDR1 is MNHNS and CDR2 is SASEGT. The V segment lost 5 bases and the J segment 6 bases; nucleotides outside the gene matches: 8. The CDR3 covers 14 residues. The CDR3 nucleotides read TGTGCCAGCAGTCCCTATCAGGGGGCCGATGGCTACACCTTC. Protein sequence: CASSPYQGADGYTF.

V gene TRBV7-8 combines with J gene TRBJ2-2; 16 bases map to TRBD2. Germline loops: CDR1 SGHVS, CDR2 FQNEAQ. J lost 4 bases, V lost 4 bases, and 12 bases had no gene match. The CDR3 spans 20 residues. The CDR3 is CASSSRTGLAGGRSTGELFF. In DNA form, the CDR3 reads TGTGCCAGCAGCTCCCGAACGGGACTAGCGGGGGGGCGTTCCACCGGGGAGCTGTTTTTT.

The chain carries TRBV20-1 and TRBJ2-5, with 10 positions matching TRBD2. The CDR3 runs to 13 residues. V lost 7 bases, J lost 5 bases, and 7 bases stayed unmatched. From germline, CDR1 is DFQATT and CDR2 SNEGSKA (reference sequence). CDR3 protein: CSGSSGGAETQYF. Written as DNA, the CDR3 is TGCAGTGGGTCCAGCGGGGGGGCCGAGACCCAGTACTTC.

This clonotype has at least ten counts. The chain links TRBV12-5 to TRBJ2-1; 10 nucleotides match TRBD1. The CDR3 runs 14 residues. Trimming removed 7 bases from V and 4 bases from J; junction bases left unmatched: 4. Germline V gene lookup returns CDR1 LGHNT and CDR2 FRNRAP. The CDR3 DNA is TGTGCTAGTGCCCCGGGACAGGGGTACAATGAGCAGTTCTTC. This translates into CASAPGQGYNEQFF. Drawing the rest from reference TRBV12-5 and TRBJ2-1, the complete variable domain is DARVTQTPRHKVTEMGQEVTMRCQPILGHNTVFWYRQTMMQGLELLAYFRNRAPLDDSGMPKDRFSAEMPDATLATLKIQPSEPRDSAVYFCASAPGQGYNEQFFGPGTRLTVL.

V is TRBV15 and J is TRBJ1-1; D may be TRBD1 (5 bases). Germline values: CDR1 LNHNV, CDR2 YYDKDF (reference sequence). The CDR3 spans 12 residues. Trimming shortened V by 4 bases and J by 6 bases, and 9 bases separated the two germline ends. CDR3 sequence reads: CATSTRQPEAFF. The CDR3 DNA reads TGTGCCACCAGCACCCGACAGCCTGAAGCTTTCTTT.

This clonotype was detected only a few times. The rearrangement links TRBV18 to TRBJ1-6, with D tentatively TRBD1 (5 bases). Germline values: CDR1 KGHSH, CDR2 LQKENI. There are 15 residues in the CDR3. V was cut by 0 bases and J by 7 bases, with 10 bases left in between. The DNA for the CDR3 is TGTGCCAGCTCACCACCTGGGGGGAACAATTCACCCCTCCACTTT. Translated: CASSPPGGNNSPLHF.

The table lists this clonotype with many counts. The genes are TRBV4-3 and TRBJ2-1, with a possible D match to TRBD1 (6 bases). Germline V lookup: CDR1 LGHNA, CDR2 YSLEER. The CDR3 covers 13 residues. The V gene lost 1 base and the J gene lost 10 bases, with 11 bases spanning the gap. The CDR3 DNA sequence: TGCGCCAGCAGCCAAGTACAGGGTAGGGAGCAGTTCTTC. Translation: CASSQVQGREQFF.

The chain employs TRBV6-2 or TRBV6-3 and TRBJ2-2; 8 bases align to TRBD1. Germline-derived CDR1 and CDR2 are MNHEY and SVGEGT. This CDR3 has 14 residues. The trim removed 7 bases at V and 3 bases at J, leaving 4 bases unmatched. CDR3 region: CASISGGDTGELFF. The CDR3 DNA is TGTGCCAGCATTTCAGGGGGCGACACCGGGGAGCTGTTTTTT.

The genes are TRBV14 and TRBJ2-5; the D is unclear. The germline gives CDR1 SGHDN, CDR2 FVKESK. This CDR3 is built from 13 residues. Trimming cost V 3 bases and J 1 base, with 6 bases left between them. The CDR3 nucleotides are TGTGCCAGCAGCCAGTGGCCCCAAGAGACCCAGTACTTC. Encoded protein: CASSQWPQETQYF.

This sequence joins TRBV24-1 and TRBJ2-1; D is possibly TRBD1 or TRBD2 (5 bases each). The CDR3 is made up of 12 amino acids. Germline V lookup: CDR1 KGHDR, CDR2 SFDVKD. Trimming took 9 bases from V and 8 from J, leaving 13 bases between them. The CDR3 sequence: CATGLQGHEQFF. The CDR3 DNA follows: TGTGCCACCGGCCTCCAGGGACATGAGCAGTTCTTC.

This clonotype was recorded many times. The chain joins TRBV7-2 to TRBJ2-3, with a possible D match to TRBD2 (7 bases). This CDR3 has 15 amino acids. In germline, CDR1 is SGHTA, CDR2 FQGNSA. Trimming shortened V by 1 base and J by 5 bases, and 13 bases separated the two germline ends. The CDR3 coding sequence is TGTGCCAGCAGCTTAGACGGGGGGCCGGGAGATACGCAGTATTTT. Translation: CASSLDGGPGDTQYF.

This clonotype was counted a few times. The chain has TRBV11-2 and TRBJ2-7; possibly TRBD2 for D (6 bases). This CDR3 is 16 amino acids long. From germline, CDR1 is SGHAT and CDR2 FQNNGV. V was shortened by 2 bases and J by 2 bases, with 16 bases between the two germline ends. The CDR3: CASSLNRGDFPYEQYF. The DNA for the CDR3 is TGTGCCAGCAGCTTAAATCGAGGGGACTTTCCCTACGAGCAGTACTTC. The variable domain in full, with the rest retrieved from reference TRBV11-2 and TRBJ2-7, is EAGVAQSPRYKIIEKRQSVAFWCNPISGHATLYWYQQILGQGPKLLIQFQNNGVVDDSQLPKDRFSAERLKGVDSTLKIQPAKLEDSAVYLCASSLNRGDFPYEQYFGPGTRLTVT.

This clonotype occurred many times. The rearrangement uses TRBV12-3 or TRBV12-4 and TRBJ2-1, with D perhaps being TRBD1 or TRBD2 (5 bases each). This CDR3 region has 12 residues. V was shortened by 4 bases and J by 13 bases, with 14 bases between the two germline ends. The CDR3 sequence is CASSWGSWDQFF. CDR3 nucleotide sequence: TGTGCCAGCAGTTGGGGGTCGTGGGACCAGTTCTTC.

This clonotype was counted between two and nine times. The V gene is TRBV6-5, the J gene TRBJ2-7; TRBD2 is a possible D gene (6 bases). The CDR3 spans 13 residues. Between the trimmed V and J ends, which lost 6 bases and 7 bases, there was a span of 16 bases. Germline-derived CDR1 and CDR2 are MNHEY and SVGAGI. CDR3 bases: TGTGCCAGCAGCCCCACTAGGGCGGGGGAGCAGTACGTC. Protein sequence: CASSPTRAGEQYV.

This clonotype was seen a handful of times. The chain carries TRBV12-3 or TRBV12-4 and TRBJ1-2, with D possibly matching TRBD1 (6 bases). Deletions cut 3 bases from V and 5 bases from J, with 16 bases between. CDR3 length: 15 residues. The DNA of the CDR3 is TGTGCCAGCAGTTTTGGAAGGGAGGGGGTTTATGGCTACACCTTC. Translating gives CASSFGREGVYGYTF.

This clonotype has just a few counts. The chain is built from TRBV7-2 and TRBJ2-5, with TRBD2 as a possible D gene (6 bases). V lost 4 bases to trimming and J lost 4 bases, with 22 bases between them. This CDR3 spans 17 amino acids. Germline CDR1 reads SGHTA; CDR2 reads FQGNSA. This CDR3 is CASSSQAGHPRGETQYF. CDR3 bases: TGTGCCAGCAGCTCACAAGCGGGCCACCCGCGGGGAGAGACCCAGTACTTC.

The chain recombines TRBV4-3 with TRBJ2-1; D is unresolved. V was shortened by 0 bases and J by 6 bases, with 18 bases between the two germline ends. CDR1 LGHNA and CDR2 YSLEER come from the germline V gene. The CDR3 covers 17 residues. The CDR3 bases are TGCGCCAGCAGCCAAGATCTTCACAGCACCTCACTCAATGAGCAGTTCTTC. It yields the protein CASSQDLHSTSLNEQFF.

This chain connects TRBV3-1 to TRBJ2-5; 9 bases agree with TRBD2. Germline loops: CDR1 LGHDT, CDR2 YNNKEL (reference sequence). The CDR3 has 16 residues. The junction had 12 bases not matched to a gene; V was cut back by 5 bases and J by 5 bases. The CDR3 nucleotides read TGTGCCAGCAGCTGGGGCCGACTAGCGGCGAGGGAGACCCAGTACTTC. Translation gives CASSWGRLAARETQYF.

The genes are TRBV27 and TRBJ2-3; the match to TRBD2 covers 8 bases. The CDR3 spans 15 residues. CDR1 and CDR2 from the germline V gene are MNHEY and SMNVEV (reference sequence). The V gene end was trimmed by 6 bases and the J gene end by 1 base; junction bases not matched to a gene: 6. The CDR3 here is CASRRGLARTDTQYF. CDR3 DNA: TGTGCCAGCAGACGAGGACTAGCCCGCACAGATACGCAGTATTTT.

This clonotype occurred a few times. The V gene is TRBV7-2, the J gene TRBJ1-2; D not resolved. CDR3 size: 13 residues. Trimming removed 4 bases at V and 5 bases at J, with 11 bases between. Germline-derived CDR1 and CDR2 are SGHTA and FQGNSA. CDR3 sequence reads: CASSSGRTYGYTF. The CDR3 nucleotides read TGTGCCAGCAGCTCCGGCAGAACATATGGCTACACCTTC.

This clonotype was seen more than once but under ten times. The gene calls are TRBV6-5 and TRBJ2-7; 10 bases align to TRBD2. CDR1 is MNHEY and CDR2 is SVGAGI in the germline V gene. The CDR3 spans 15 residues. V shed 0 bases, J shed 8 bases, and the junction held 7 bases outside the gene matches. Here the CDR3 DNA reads TGTGCCAGCAGTTACTCAGAGATAGCGGGGGGCCAGCAGTACTTC. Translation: CASSYSEIAGGQQYF.

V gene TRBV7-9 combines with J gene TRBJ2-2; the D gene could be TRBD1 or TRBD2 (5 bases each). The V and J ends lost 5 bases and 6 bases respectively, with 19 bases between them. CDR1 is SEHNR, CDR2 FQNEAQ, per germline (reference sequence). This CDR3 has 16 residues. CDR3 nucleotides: TGTGCCAGCAGCCCCTTACCCCGGGACCCCGCCGGGGAGCTGTTTTTT. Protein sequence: CASSPLPRDPAGELFF.

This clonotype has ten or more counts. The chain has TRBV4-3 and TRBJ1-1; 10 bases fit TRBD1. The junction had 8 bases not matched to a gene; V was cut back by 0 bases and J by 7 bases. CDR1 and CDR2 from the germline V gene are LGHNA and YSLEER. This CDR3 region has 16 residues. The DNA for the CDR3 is TGCGCCAGCAGCCAAGAGGGACAGGGGTTTAGGGGTGAAGCTTTCTTT. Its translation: CASSQEGQGFRGEAFF.

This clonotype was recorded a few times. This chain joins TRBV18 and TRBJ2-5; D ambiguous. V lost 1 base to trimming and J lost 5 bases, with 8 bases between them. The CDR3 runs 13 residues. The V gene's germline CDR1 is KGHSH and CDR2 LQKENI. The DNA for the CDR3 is TGTGCCAGCTCACCACAGGGCGAGGAGACCCAGTACTTC. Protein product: CASSPQGEETQYF.

The CDR3 protein is CSVAEGQGSSPLHF. The CDR3 DNA follows: TGCAGCGTTGCCGAGGGACAGGGGAGTTCACCCCTCCACTTT. J is TRBJ1-6 and V is TRBV29-1; TRBD1 matches 10 bases. The junction had 6 bases not matched to a gene; V was cut back by 4 bases and J by 9 bases. The CDR3 sequence is 14 residues long. Germline CDR1 reads SQVTM; CDR2 reads ANQGSEA.

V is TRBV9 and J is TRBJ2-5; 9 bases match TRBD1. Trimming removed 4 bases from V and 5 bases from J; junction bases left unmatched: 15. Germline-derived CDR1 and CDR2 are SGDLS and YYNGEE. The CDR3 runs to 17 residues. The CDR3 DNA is TGTGCCAGCAGCAAGCGACCCGGGACAGGGAATATGGAGACCCAGTACTTC. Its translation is CASSKRPGTGNMETQYF. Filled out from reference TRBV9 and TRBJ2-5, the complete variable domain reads DSGVTQTPKHLITATGQRVTLRCSPRSGDLSVYWYQQSLDQGLQFLIQYYNGEERAKGNILERFSAQQFPDLHSELNLSSLELGDSALYFCASSKRPGTGNMETQYFGPGTRLLVL.

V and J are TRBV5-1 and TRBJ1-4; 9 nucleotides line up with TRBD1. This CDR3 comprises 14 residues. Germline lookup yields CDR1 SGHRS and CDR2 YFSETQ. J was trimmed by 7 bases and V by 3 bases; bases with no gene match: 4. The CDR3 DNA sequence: TGCGCCAGCAGCTCACAGGGGGCGTCTGAAAAACTGTTTTTT. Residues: CASSSQGASEKLFF.

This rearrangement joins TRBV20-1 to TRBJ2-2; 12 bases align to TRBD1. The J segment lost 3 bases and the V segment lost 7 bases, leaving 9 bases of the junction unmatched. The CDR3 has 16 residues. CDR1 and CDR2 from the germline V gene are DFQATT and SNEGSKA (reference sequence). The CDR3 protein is CSVRGTGGAYTGELFF. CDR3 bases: TGCAGTGTCAGAGGGACAGGGGGCGCGTACACCGGGGAGCTGTTTTTT.

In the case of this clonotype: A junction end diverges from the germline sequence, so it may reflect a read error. The CDR3: CGARDLSRGPYQETQYF. The CDR3 DNA reads as TGCGGTGCTAGAGATCTTTCGCGCGGGCCTTACCAAGAGACCCAGTACTTC. The V and J genes are TRBV20-1 and TRBJ2-5; D is perhaps TRBD2 (5 bases). The germline V gene encodes CDR1 DFQATT and CDR2 SNEGSKA (reference sequence). The CDR3 is made up of 17 amino acids.

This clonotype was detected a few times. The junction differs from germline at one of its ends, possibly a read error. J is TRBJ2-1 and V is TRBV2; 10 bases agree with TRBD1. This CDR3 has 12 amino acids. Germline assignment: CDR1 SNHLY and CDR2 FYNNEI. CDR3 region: CASNPSGTGDSF. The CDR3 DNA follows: TGTGCCAGCAACCCGTCGGGGACAGGGGATAGCTTC.